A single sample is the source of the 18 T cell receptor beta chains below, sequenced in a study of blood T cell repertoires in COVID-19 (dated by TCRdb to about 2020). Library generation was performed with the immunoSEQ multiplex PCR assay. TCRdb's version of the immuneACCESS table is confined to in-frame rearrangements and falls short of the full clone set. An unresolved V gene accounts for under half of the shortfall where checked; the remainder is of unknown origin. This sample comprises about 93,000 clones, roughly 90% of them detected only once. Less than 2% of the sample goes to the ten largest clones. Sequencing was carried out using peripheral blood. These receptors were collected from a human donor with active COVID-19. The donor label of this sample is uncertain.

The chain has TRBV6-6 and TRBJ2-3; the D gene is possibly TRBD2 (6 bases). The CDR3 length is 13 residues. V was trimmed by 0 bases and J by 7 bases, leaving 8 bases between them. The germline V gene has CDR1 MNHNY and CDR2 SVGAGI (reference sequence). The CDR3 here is CASSYSEGHTQYF. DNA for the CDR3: TGTGCCAGCAGTTACTCGGAGGGGCATACGCAGTATTTT.

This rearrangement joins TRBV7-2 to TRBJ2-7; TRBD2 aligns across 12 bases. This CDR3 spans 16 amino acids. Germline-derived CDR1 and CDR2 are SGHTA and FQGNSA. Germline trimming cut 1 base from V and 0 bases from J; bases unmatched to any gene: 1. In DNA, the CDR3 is TGTGCCAGCAGCTTAGGACTAGCGGGGGTCTCCTACGAGCAGTACTTC. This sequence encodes CASSLGLAGVSYEQYF.

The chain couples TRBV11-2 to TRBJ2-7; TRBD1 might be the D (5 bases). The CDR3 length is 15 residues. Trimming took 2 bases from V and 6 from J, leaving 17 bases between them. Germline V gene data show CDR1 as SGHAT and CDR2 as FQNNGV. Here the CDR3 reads CASSLRSQGEAEQYF. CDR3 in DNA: TGTGCCAGCAGCTTAAGGAGCCAGGGTGAAGCCGAGCAGTACTTC.

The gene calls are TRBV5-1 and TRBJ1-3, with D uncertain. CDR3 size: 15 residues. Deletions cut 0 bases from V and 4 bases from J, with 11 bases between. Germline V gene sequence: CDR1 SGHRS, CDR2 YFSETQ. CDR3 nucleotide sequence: TGCGCCAGCAGCTTGGAGAACTCCCGCGGAAACACCATATATTTT. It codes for CASSLENSRGNTIYF.

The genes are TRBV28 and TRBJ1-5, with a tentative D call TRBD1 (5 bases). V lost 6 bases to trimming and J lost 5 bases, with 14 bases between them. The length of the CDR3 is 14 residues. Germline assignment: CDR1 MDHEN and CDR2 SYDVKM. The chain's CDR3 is CASSPSQGYQPQHF. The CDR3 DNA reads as TGTGCCAGCAGCCCCTCCCAGGGTTATCAGCCCCAGCATTTT.

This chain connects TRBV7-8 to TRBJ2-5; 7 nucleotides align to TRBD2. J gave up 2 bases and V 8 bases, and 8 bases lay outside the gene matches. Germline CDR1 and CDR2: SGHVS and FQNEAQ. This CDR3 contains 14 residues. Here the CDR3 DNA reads TGTGCCAGCCGGCGAGGGAGGGCTCAAGAGACCCAGTACTTC. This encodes CASRRGRAQETQYF.

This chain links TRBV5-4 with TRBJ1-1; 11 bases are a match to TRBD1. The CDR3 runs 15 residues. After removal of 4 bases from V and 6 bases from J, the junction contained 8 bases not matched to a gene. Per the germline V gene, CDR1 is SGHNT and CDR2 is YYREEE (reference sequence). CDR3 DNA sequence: TGTGCCAGCAGCCCGGGACAGGGGGATTATTCTGAAGCTTTCTTT. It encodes CASSPGQGDYSEAFF.

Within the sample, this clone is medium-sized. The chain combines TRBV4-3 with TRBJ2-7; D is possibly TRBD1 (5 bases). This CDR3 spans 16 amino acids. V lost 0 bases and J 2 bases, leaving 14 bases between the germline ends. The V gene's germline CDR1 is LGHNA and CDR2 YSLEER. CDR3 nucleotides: TGCGCCAGCAGCCAAGATTCTTGGACACCTACCTACGAGCAGTACTTC. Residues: CASSQDSWTPTYEQYF.

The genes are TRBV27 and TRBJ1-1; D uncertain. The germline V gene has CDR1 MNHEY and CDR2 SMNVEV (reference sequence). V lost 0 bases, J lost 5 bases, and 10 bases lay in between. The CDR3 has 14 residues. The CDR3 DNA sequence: TGTGCCAGCAGTTTATCTGGGAGCGGGACTGAAGCTTTCTTT. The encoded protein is CASSLSGSGTEAFF.

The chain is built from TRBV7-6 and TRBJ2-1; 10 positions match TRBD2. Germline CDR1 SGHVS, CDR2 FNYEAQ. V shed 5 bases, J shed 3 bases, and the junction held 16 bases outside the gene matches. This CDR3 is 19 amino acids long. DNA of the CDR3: TGTGCCAGCAGCCTCTCCCGGGGTAGCGGGGGGCCAGGCTACAATGAGCAGTTCTTC. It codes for CASSLSRGSGGPGYNEQFF.

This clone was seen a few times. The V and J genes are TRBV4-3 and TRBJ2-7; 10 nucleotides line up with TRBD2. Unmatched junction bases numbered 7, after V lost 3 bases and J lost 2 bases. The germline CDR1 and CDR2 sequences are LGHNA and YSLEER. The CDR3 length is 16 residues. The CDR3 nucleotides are TGCGCCAGCAGCCAGGCCCTAGCGGGGGCTACCTACGAGCAGTACTTC. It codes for CASSQALAGATYEQYF.

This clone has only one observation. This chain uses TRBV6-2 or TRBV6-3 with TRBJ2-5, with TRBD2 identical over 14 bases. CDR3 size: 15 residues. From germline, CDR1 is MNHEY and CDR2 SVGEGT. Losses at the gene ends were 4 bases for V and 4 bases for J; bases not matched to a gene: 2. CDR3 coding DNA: TGTGCCAGCAGTTGGGGACTAGCGGGGGCAGAGACCCAGTACTTC. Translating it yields CASSWGLAGAETQYF.

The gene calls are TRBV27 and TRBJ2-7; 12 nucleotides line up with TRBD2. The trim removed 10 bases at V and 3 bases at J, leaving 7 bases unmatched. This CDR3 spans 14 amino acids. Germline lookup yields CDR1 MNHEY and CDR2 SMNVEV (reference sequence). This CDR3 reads CATSLTSGGYEQYF. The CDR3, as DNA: TGTGCCACCTCTCTGACTAGCGGGGGCTACGAGCAGTACTTC.

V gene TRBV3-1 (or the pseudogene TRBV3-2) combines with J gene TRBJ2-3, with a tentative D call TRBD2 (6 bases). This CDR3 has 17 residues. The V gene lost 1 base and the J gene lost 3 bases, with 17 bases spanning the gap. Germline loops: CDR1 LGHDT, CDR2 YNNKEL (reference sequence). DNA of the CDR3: TGTGCCAGCAGCCAAGTCCGGCGGGACTCTTTAACAGATACGCAGTATTTT. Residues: CASSQVRRDSLTDTQYF.

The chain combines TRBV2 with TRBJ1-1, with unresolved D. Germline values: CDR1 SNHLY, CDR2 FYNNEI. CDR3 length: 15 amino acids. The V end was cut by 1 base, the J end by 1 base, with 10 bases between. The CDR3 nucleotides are TGTGCCAGCAGTGAAGTCGGGGTCGGGAACACTGAAGCTTTCTTT. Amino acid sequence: CASSEVGVGNTEAFF.

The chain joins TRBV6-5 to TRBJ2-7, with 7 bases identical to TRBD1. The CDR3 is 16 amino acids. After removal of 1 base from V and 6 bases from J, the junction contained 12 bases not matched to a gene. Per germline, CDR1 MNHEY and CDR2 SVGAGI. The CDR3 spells CASSYYKGRGISEQYF. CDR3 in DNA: TGTGCCAGCAGTTACTACAAGGGCAGGGGGATTTCCGAGCAGTACTTC.

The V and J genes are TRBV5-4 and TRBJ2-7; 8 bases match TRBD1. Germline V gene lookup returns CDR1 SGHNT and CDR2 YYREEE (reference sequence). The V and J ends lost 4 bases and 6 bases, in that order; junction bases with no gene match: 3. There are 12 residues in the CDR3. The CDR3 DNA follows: TGTGCCAGCAGCAAGGACAGGGTCGAGCAGTACTTC. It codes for CASSKDRVEQYF.

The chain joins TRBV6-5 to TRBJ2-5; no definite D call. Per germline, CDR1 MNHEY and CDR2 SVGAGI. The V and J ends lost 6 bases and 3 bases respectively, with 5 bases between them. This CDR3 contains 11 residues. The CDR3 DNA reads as TGTGCCAGCAGCAGAAAAGAGACCCAGTACTTC. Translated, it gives CASSRKETQYF.